The 7 T cell receptor beta chains presented below share a single source sample, sequenced in a study of regulatory T cells in long-lasting Graves disease. Time point given: persistent/refractory GD, antithyroid drugs over 5 years with positive TRAb. RNA from PBMCs was the source of the TCR library. Arm-PCR of CDR3 regions and iRepertoire HTBI primers were used to build TCR beta libraries. Each CDR3 protein is one row after TCRdb ran MiXCR on the multiplex PCR reads. The data contain 400,000 to 500,000 distinct CDR3 sequences, less than 25% of them seen just once; the ten biggest clones take up about 8.3%. The specimen was peripheral blood mononuclear cells (PBMCs), collected when the disease was refractory, from a patient treated with antithyroid drugs. Receptors originate from a female donor with Graves disease.

This clonotype was counted at least ten times. The rearrangement uses TRBV7-8 and TRBJ2-7; D call uncertain. This CDR3 contains 13 residues. Germline V gives CDR1 SGHVS, CDR2 FQNEAQ. V was cut by 0 bases and J by 11 bases, with 14 bases left in between. Here the CDR3 DNA reads TGTGCCAGCAGCTTAGCGATCCGCTCGCACGAGTACTTC. It encodes CASSLAIRSHEYF.

This clonotype was detected a few times. V and J are TRBV20-1 and TRBJ1-5; D is perhaps TRBD1 (6 bases). From germline, CDR1 is DFQATT and CDR2 SNEGSKA (reference sequence). The CDR3 runs to 16 residues. Trimming removed 6 bases at V and 2 bases at J, with 20 bases between. CDR3 sequence: CSARRGGARGNQPQHF. CDR3 nucleotide sequence: TGCAGTGCCAGGAGGGGGGGGGCGCGAGGCAATCAGCCCCAGCATTTT.

The table lists this clonotype with many counts. The chain is built from TRBV20-1 and TRBJ1-1, with TRBD1 matching 7 bases. The CDR3 runs to 15 residues. Looked up from germline, CDR1 is DFQATT and CDR2 is SNEGSKA (reference sequence). The trim removed 0 bases at V and 9 bases at J, leaving 13 bases unmatched. The CDR3 sequence: CSARDPIELTGQAFF. The CDR3, as DNA: TGCAGTGCTAGAGACCCCATCGAGTTGACAGGGCAAGCTTTCTTT.

This clonotype was found a few times. V is TRBV10-3 and J is TRBJ2-7, with D hard to call. Germline CDR1 reads ENHRY; CDR2 reads SYGVKD. The CDR3 is 13 residues long. V was shortened by 4 bases and J by 0 bases, with 7 bases between the two germline ends. The CDR3 region has the DNA TGTGCCATCAGTGCCGGGTTCTCCTACGAGCAGTACTTC. Its protein product is CAISAGFSYEQYF.

The chain carries TRBV28 and TRBJ2-5, with D possibly TRBD1 on 6 matching bases. CDR1 and CDR2 (germline): MDHEN, SYDVKM. This CDR3 is 15 amino acids long. With 6 bases removed from V and 1 base from J, the gap between germline ends came to 15 bases. CDR3 sequence reads: CASRGLGATQETQYF. In DNA, the CDR3 is TGTGCCAGCAGGGGGTTGGGGGCGACCCAAGAGACCCAGTACTTC.

Only a few counts were recorded for this clonotype. This chain connects TRBV10-3 to TRBJ2-5, with TRBD1 identical over 7 bases. Germline assignment: CDR1 ENHRY and CDR2 SYGVKD. This CDR3 is built from 13 residues. V was clipped by 3 bases and J by 4 bases; unmatched bases: 2. The CDR3 DNA follows: TGTGCCATCAGTGATGGACAGGTAGAGACCCAGTACTTC. This sequence encodes CAISDGQVETQYF.

On this clonotype: This may come from a read error, since a much larger clone is one base off. The V and J genes are TRBV18 and TRBJ1-1; D is uncertain. Germline lookup yields CDR1 KGHSH and CDR2 LQKENI. The CDR3 consists of 14 residues. The CDR3 coding sequence is TGTGCCAGCTCACGAATAGAGGAAAACACTAAAGCTTTCTTT. Translation: CASSRIEENTKAFF.